A single sample is the source of the 15 T cell receptor beta chains below, sequenced in a study of T cell responses to AZD1222 COVID-19 vaccine. Assay: immunoSEQ multiplex PCR; the TCRdb copy retains only in-frame clones and omits some. The table has about 140,000 clones, about 91% seen once. Here the sequenced sample was peripheral blood, taken on day 0 of AZD1222 vaccination. All receptors come from an adult in good health.

This clone is a singleton in its sample. The chain recombines TRBV7-9 with TRBJ2-3, with D unresolved. Trimming shortened V by 3 bases and J by 2 bases, and 6 bases separated the two germline ends. The CDR3 length is 13 residues. CDR1 is SEHNR and CDR2 is FQNEAQ in the germline V gene (reference sequence). The CDR3 DNA follows: TGTGCCAGCAGCTTGGGTATCACAGATACGCAGTATTTT. Translating it yields CASSLGITDTQYF.

The CDR3 protein is CASSQASSYNSPLHF. In nucleotides, the CDR3 is TGTGCCAGCAGCCAAGCAAGCTCCTATAATTCACCCCTCCACTTT. V and J are TRBV4-2 and TRBJ1-6; no definite D call. Germline loops: CDR1 LGHNA, CDR2 YNFKEQ. CDR3 length: 15 amino acids. The V end lost 1 base, the J end lost 0 bases, and 4 bases lay between the germline ends.

The rearrangement links TRBV11-3 to TRBJ2-7; D is uncertain. Between the trimmed V and J ends, which lost 5 bases and 0 bases, there was a span of 5 bases. From germline, CDR1 is SGHNT and CDR2 YENEEA. The CDR3 has 12 residues. The CDR3 DNA is TGTGCCAGCAGCGGTAGCTCCTACGAGCAGTACTTC. Its protein product is CASSGSSYEQYF.

The chain combines TRBV19 with TRBJ2-1, with TRBD2 as a possible D gene (5 bases). Germline V lookup: CDR1 LNHDA, CDR2 SQIVND (reference sequence). This CDR3 contains 14 residues. V lost 7 bases and J 0 bases, leaving 10 bases between the germline ends. The CDR3 spells CASKPEVSYNEQFF. The CDR3 DNA is TGTGCCAGTAAACCGGAGGTCTCCTACAATGAGCAGTTCTTC.

The gene calls are TRBV18 and TRBJ1-6; tentative D call: TRBD1 (6 bases). V was shortened by 4 bases and J by 7 bases, with 14 bases between the two germline ends. The CDR3 spans 15 residues. CDR1 is KGHSH and CDR2 is LQKENI in the germline V gene. CDR3 nucleotides: TGTGCCAGCTCACTTTCCAGGGGCGGAAATTCACCCCTCCACTTT. It yields the protein CASSLSRGGNSPLHF.

V is TRBV14 and J is TRBJ2-1; 12 positions agree with TRBD2. Trimming cost V 0 bases and J 5 bases; bases outside gene matches: 11. Germline V gene sequence: CDR1 SGHDN, CDR2 FVKESK. CDR3 length: 19 residues. CDR3: CASSQDFYRRTSGNNEQFF. CDR3 DNA: TGTGCCAGCAGCCAAGACTTCTACCGACGGACTAGCGGGAACAATGAGCAGTTCTTC.

J is TRBJ2-1 and V is TRBV3-1 (or the pseudogene TRBV3-2), with 8 bases matching TRBD2. This CDR3 has 15 residues. Germline loops: CDR1 LGHDT, CDR2 YNNKEL (reference sequence). Trimming at V came to 1 base and at J to 8 bases, leaving 7 bases not matched to a gene. The CDR3 sequence is CASSQVPGGGYEQFF. DNA of the CDR3: TGTGCCAGCAGCCAAGTCCCGGGAGGGGGATATGAGCAGTTCTTC.

The rearrangement joins TRBV5-4 to TRBJ2-5, with a tentative D call TRBD1 (5 bases). V was cut by 0 bases and J by 4 bases, with 7 bases left in between. From germline, CDR1 is SGHNT and CDR2 YYREEE (reference sequence). The CDR3 sequence is 13 residues long. The chain's CDR3 is CASSLGGPETQYF. DNA of the CDR3: TGTGCCAGCAGCTTGGGGGGCCCAGAGACCCAGTACTTC.

V gene TRBV5-6 combines with J gene TRBJ1-2; D gene ambiguous. The CDR3 is 15 amino acids. V lost 4 bases, J lost 8 bases, and 21 bases lay in between. Germline V gene data show CDR1 as SGHDT and CDR2 as YYEEEE. The CDR3, as DNA: TGTGCCAGCAGCGGGGTTTCATTGGGATCCAGGGGCTACACCTTC. Its translation: CASSGVSLGSRGYTF.

This chain uses TRBV3-1 (or the pseudogene TRBV3-2) with TRBJ1-6, with 8 bases aligning to TRBD1. V lost 4 bases and J lost 6; bases outside the gene matches: 8. The germline gives CDR1 LGHDT, CDR2 YNNKEL (reference sequence). The CDR3 spans 16 residues. The CDR3 sequence is CASSPLRTGTNSPLHF. The CDR3 bases are TGTGCCAGCAGCCCACTCCGGACAGGGACTAATTCACCCCTCCACTTT.

In its sample, this clone was seen a few times. V is TRBV19 and J is TRBJ1-1, with TRBD1 matching over 9 bases. Trimming cost V 7 bases and J 13 bases; bases outside gene matches: 13. The CDR3 has 13 amino acids. Germline V gene lookup returns CDR1 LNHDA and CDR2 SQIVND (reference sequence). The CDR3 region is CASNTGRTGVDFF. CDR3 bases: TGTGCCAGTAACACAGGGCGGACAGGGGTTGATTTCTTT.

This chain uses TRBV30 with TRBJ2-5; TRBD1 might be the D (6 bases). The CDR3 spans 12 residues. The V gene lost 5 bases and the J gene lost 5 bases, with 12 bases spanning the gap. CDR1 and CDR2 from the germline V gene are GTSNPN and SVGIG (reference sequence). The CDR3 loop reads CAWVTGLETQYF. CDR3 DNA sequence: TGTGCCTGGGTAACAGGGTTGGAGACCCAGTACTTC. Full variable domain (rest looked up from reference TRBV30 and TRBJ2-5): SQTIHQWPATLVQPVGSPLSLECTVEGTSNPNLYWYRQAAGRGLQLLFYSVGIGQISSEVPQNLSASRPQDRQFILSSKKLLLSDSGFYLCAWVTGLETQYFGPGTRLLVL.

The chain uses TRBV28 and TRBJ2-4; no firm D call. This CDR3 spans 13 amino acids. The V end lost 2 bases, the J end lost 0 bases, and 2 bases lay between the germline ends. Germline CDR1 is MDHEN and CDR2 is SYDVKM. CDR3 sequence: CASSLLAKNIQYF. In DNA, the CDR3 is TGTGCCAGCAGTTTACTAGCCAAAAACATTCAGTACTTC.

The chain uses TRBV6-5 and TRBJ2-2, with TRBD1 as a possible D gene (6 bases). CDR3 length: 15 residues. V dropped 6 bases and J dropped 6 bases, with 17 bases sitting between them. Germline V lookup: CDR1 MNHEY, CDR2 SVGAGI. The CDR3 is CASSTTGIPPGELFF. CDR3 DNA sequence: TGTGCCAGCAGCACAACAGGGATTCCCCCCGGGGAGCTGTTTTTT.

V is TRBV14 and J is TRBJ2-7; D may be TRBD2 (5 bases). This CDR3 has 15 amino acids. Trimming took off 6 bases at V and 1 base at J, with 16 bases between the two ends. Looked up from germline, CDR1 is SGHDN and CDR2 is FVKESK. CDR3 nucleotides: TGTGCCAGCAGGGAAGCCGGGATAGGGTCCTACGAGCAGTACTTC. Encoded protein: CASREAGIGSYEQYF.